This T cell receptor (beta chain) was obtained from a study of graft-versus-host responses after intestinal transplantation. The ends were cut back, 4 bases at V and 4 bases at J, with 8 bases in the middle. This CDR3 has 12 residues. Germline CDR1 is LGHNA and CDR2 is YSLEER. The data were produced by immunoSEQ multiplex PCR, yet TCRdb's version contains in-frame clones alone and is incomplete. This sample carries about 10,000 clones, 92% of them seen once, and the ten largest clones take roughly 5.4%. Material: PBMCs, obtained about 70 days after transplant. The TCR was taken from a human patient who received an intestinal transplant, so some T cells may come from the graft donor. The V call is TRBV4-3, the J call TRBJ2-7; no definite D call. Here the CDR3 reads CASSPVEYEQYF. CDR3 sequence (DNA): TGCGCCAGCAGCCCTGTAGAATACGAGCAGTACTTC.